A single sample is the source of the 31 T cell receptor beta chains below, sequenced in a study of vaccination and CD4 T cells after COVID-19. For these TCRs, the target antigens are not known. With the Oncomine TCR Beta short-read assay, DNA from cultured CD4+ T cells was sequenced. Each CDR3 protein gets one entry after TCRdb re-called the PCR reads with MiXCR. In the table there are some 14,000 distinct CDR3 sequences, about 28% of which are singletons. As for treatment: roughly 10-day PBMC culture with coronavirus spike peptide pools or control peptides (ViraFEST assay). The specimen was cultured CD4+ T cells from blood. Receptors originate from a human donor with COVID-19.

The rearrangement uses TRBV10-3 and TRBJ2-5, with 13 bases fitting TRBD2. Losses at the gene ends were 3 bases for V and 5 bases for J; bases not matched to a gene: 3. Germline CDR1 ENHRY, CDR2 SYGVKD. The CDR3 is 15 amino acids. CDR3 in amino acids: CAISETSGGAETQYF. The DNA for the CDR3 is TGTGCCATCAGTGAAACTAGCGGGGGGGCGGAGACCCAGTACTTC.

The rearrangement uses TRBV19 and TRBJ2-5, with TRBD2 matching over 8 bases. The junction had 5 bases not matched to a gene; V was cut back by 1 base and J by 1 base. The germline CDR1 and CDR2 sequences are LNHDA and SQIVND (reference sequence). This CDR3 region has 16 residues. CDR3 sequence reads: CASSIGERGLQETQYF. The CDR3 nucleotides are TGTGCCAGTAGTATAGGGGAGCGGGGGCTCCAAGAGACCCAGTACTTC.

The V and J genes are TRBV7-2 and TRBJ2-3, with TRBD2 matching over 8 bases. From germline, CDR1 is SGHTA and CDR2 FQGNSA. J lost 3 bases, V lost 4 bases, and 12 bases had no gene match. This CDR3 is 17 amino acids long. This CDR3 is CASSSPSGTRRTDTQYF. The CDR3 region has the DNA TGTGCCAGCAGCTCCCCCTCCGGGACTAGAAGGACAGATACGCAGTATTTT.

The chain is built from TRBV20-1 and TRBJ2-2; D perhaps matches TRBD2 (7 bases). V was trimmed by 2 bases and J by 4 bases, leaving 14 bases between them. This CDR3 has 15 amino acids. Germline values: CDR1 DFQATT, CDR2 SNEGSKA (reference sequence). DNA for the CDR3: TGCAGTGCTAGACTCGGGGGGCCATTCACCGGGGAGCTGTTTTTT. It yields the protein CSARLGGPFTGELFF.

This clonotype was picked up a small number of times. V gene TRBV21-1 combines with J gene TRBJ2-2; whether TRBD2, the table's D call, matches the DNA was not checked. TRBV21-1 is flagged as a pseudogene. The CDR3 is 17 amino acids. The DNA for the CDR3 is TGTGCCAGCAGCAACCCTCCAGCGGGGGAGTACACCGGGGAGCTGTTTTTT. It specifies CASSNPPAGEYTGELFF.

The gene calls are TRBV21-1 and TRBJ1-4; no check of the table's D call, TRBD1, against the DNA was made. TRBV21-1 has pseudogene status. The CDR3 totals 12 residues. Here the CDR3 reads CASRTGGEKLFF. CDR3 coding DNA: TGTGCCAGCAGGACAGGGGGCGAAAAACTGTTTTTT.

The V and J genes are TRBV21-1 and TRBJ2-2; TRBD2 is the table's D call, not checked against the DNA. TRBV21-1 is deemed a pseudogene. The CDR3 runs to 19 residues. CDR3 protein: CASSKAWTSGGYNTGELFF. CDR3 DNA sequence: TGTGCCAGCAGCAAAGCCTGGACTAGCGGGGGGTACAACACCGGGGAGCTGTTTTTT.

This clonotype was detected only a few times. At one end, the junction sequence differs from germline, possibly due to a read error. This rearrangement joins TRBV7-8 to TRBJ1-3, with 8 nucleotides matching TRBD1. The length of the CDR3 is 16 residues. Germline CDR1 SGHVS, CDR2 FQNEAQ. This CDR3 is CASSVRQGISRNTIYF. The CDR3 nucleotides read TGTGCCAGCAGCGTAAGACAGGGGATCTCTAGAAACACCATATATTTT.

By its share, this clonotype is medium-sized. The rearrangement joins TRBV20-1 to TRBJ1-2; D is undetermined. The germline gives CDR1 DFQATT, CDR2 SNEGSKA (reference sequence). V lost 0 bases, J lost 0 bases, and 5 bases lay in between. The CDR3 consists of 13 residues. The CDR3 DNA sequence: TGCAGTGCTAGAGAGGGTGCTAACTATGGCTACACCTTC. This encodes CSAREGANYGYTF.

The chain carries TRBV2 and TRBJ2-7; 9 bases match TRBD1. V was clipped by 7 bases and J by 5 bases; unmatched bases: 12. The CDR3 is 15 residues long. Germline V CDR1 and CDR2: SNHLY, FYNNEI. The CDR3 region has the DNA TGTGCCAGCACGGCCCCCCGGGACAGGGTACACGAGCAGTACTTC. Translated: CASTAPRDRVHEQYF.

The CDR3 DNA follows: TGCAGTGCTAGGTCCCCGGGCGGGAACACTGAAGCTTTCTTT. Amino acids: CSARSPGGNTEAFF. The chain employs TRBV20-1 and TRBJ1-1; no definite D call. The germline CDR1 and CDR2 sequences are DFQATT and SNEGSKA (reference sequence). This CDR3 spans 14 amino acids. Trimming cost V 3 bases and J 1 base, with 12 bases left between them.

The chain is built from TRBV12-3 or TRBV12-4 and TRBJ1-6; possibly TRBD1 for D (5 bases). This CDR3 spans 18 amino acids. V was shortened by 5 bases and J by 4 bases, with 21 bases between the two germline ends. The CDR3 bases are TGTGCCAGCAGTCCCAGGGTCGTTAAGCAGGCTTATAATTCACCCCTCCACTTT. Protein: CASSPRVVKQAYNSPLHF.

The gene calls are TRBV27 and TRBJ2-1, with 8 bases identical to TRBD2. Germline V gene sequence: CDR1 MNHEY, CDR2 SMNVEV (reference sequence). The ends lost 3 bases at V and 4 bases at J; junction bases unmatched: 8. The CDR3 contains 16 residues. CDR3 nucleotide sequence: TGTGCCAGCAGTTTTGGGGGGCGGGGGGTATACAATGAGCAGTTCTTC. Its translation is CASSFGGRGVYNEQFF.

CDR3 bases: TGTGCCAGCAGCTCACAGGGGAGCAATGAGCAGTTCTTC. Translation: CASSSQGSNEQFF. The chain couples TRBV7-3 to TRBJ2-1, with 7 bases fitting TRBD1. V lost 4 bases and J lost 6; bases outside the gene matches: 3. This CDR3 is 13 amino acids long. From germline, CDR1 is SGHTA and CDR2 FQGTGA.

The chain employs TRBV7-9 and TRBJ1-3; the D gene is possibly TRBD1 (6 bases). This CDR3 spans 15 amino acids. Looked up from germline, CDR1 is SEHNR and CDR2 is FQNEAQ (reference sequence). Trimming cost V 5 bases and J 0 bases, with 11 bases left between them. This CDR3 is CASSTTGGSGNTIYF. The CDR3 DNA reads as TGTGCCAGCAGCACGACAGGAGGCTCTGGAAACACCATATATTTT. Based on the CDR3 plus reference TRBV7-9 and TRBJ1-3, the full variable domain is DTGVSQNPRHKITKRGQNVTFRCDPISEHNRLYWYRQTLGQGPEFLTYFQNEAQLEKSRLLSDRFSAERPKGSFSTLEIQRTEQGDSAMYLCASSTTGGSGNTIYFGEGSWLTVV.

The genes are TRBV5-1 and TRBJ1-4; the D is unclear. Germline V gene sequence: CDR1 SGHRS, CDR2 YFSETQ. The germline V and J ends were trimmed by 1 base and 7 bases, with 11 bases remaining between them. The CDR3 is 14 residues long. CDR3 loop: CASSLRGLGEKLFF. The CDR3 nucleotides are TGCGCCAGCAGCTTGAGAGGGTTGGGTGAAAAACTGTTTTTT.

This clonotype rates as large. The chain carries TRBV7-9 and TRBJ2-1; 13 nucleotides line up with TRBD2. Germline loops: CDR1 SEHNR, CDR2 FQNEAQ (reference sequence). V trimming: 4 bases; J trimming: 7 bases; junction bases outside the gene matches: 10. CDR3 size: 17 residues. CDR3 protein: CASSWGLAGTRGNEQFF. Written as DNA, the CDR3 is TGTGCCAGCAGCTGGGGACTAGCGGGGACGAGAGGGAATGAGCAGTTCTTC.

The V call is TRBV5-6, the J call TRBJ2-2, with 9 bases that match TRBD1. Trimming at V came to 4 bases and at J to 5 bases, leaving 6 bases not matched to a gene. Germline V gene data show CDR1 as SGHDT and CDR2 as YYEEEE. The CDR3 loop spans 15 amino acids. The DNA for the CDR3 is TGTGCCAGCAGCCCAGGGACAGGGCGGACCGGGGAGCTGTTTTTT. Protein: CASSPGTGRTGELFF.

The genes are TRBV7-9 and TRBJ1-4, with TRBD1 identical over 7 bases. CDR3 length: 14 amino acids. Trimming took 4 bases from V and 8 from J; bases not matched to a gene: 7. Germline V lookup: CDR1 SEHNR, CDR2 FQNEAQ (reference sequence). CDR3 in amino acids: CASSYDRAGEKLFF. DNA of the CDR3: TGTGCCAGCAGCTACGACAGGGCCGGGGAAAAACTGTTTTTT.

This clonotype came up a few times. The chain is built from TRBV5-6 and TRBJ2-3, with TRBD2 identical over 7 bases. The V segment lost 4 bases and the J segment 11 bases; nucleotides outside the gene matches: 13. The CDR3 covers 14 residues. Germline lookup yields CDR1 SGHDT and CDR2 YYEEEE. CDR3 residues: CASSPAAGDARQYF. The CDR3 DNA is TGTGCCAGCAGCCCGGCGGCGGGGGACGCAAGGCAGTATTTT.

This clonotype has just a few counts. This chain links TRBV7-9 with TRBJ1-2; D possibly corresponds to TRBD1 (5 bases). CDR1 and CDR2 from the germline V gene are SEHNR and FQNEAQ (reference sequence). Trimming removed 3 bases from V and 6 bases from J, with 17 bases in between. The CDR3 has 15 amino acids. CDR3 protein: CASSFSAQLGDGYTF. The CDR3, as DNA: TGTGCCAGCAGCTTTTCAGCGCAATTGGGGGATGGCTACACCTTC.

The chain has TRBV6-2 or TRBV6-3 and TRBJ2-1; 11 nucleotides align to TRBD2. Trimming removed 11 bases from V and 6 bases from J; junction bases left unmatched: 9. CDR1 and CDR2 (germline): MNHEY, SVGEGT. The CDR3 extends over 14 amino acids. The CDR3 sequence is CAVPSGGFLNEQFF. The CDR3 DNA reads TGTGCCGTCCCTAGCGGGGGGTTCCTCAATGAGCAGTTCTTC.

The J gene is TRBJ2-1, the V gene TRBV7-2, with a tentative D call TRBD1 (5 bases). The V and J ends lost 4 bases and 3 bases respectively, with 10 bases between them. CDR1 and CDR2 from the germline V gene are SGHTA and FQGNSA. The CDR3 spans 14 residues. The CDR3 reads CASSSRDSYNEQFF. CDR3 bases: TGTGCCAGCAGCTCCCGAGACAGCTACAATGAGCAGTTCTTC. Using reference TRBV7-2 and TRBJ2-1 for the parts outside the CDR3, the full variable domain is GAGVSQSPSNKVTEKGKDVELRCDPISGHTALYWYRQSLGQGLEFLIYFQGNSAPDKSGLPSDRFSAERTGGSVSTLTIQRTQQEDSAVYLCASSSRDSYNEQFFGPGTRLTVL.

The gene calls are TRBV5-1 and TRBJ2-7; tentative D call: TRBD1 (6 bases). V shed 0 bases and J shed 0 bases, with 10 bases lying between them. The V gene's germline CDR1 is SGHRS and CDR2 YFSETQ. The CDR3 runs to 15 residues. The chain's CDR3 is CASSLVRGSSYEQYF. CDR3 in DNA: TGCGCCAGCAGCTTGGTAAGGGGGAGCTCCTACGAGCAGTACTTC.

The chain is built from TRBV2 and TRBJ1-6; no clear D gene. The CDR3 contains 15 residues. The V and J ends lost 8 bases and 0 bases respectively, with 11 bases between them. Per the germline V gene, CDR1 is SNHLY and CDR2 is FYNNEI. The CDR3 loop reads CASGPPSSYNSPLHF. As DNA, the CDR3 is TGTGCCAGCGGGCCCCCGAGCTCCTATAATTCACCCCTCCACTTT.

This clonotype has a handful of counts. The chain uses TRBV20-1 and TRBJ2-7; weak D call: TRBD2 (6 bases). Germline assignment: CDR1 DFQATT and CDR2 SNEGSKA (reference sequence). Trimming shortened V by 0 bases and J by 4 bases, and 19 bases separated the two germline ends. The CDR3 extends over 16 amino acids. The CDR3 DNA reads as TGCAGTGCTAGAGACTTGCGGGGAGATCCTAGATACGAGCAGTACTTC. It is translated as CSARDLRGDPRYEQYF.

On this clonotype itself: Its ends do not fully match the called genes, so a read error is possible. The J gene is TRBJ2-6, the V gene TRBV6-1, with 8 bases that match TRBD1. Germline lookup yields CDR1 MNHNS and CDR2 SASEGT. The CDR3 extends over 19 amino acids. The CDR3 DNA is TGTGCCAGCATTGGAAATCGGCAGGGGGCTGTTGGAGGGGCCAACGTCCTGATTTTC. Translating it yields CASIGNRQGAVGGANVLIF.

This clonotype has more than one count but fewer than ten. This rearrangement joins TRBV11-3 to TRBJ2-3; 7 nucleotides agree with TRBD2. Per the germline V gene, CDR1 is SGHNT and CDR2 is YENEEA. The CDR3 contains 17 residues. J was trimmed by 2 bases and V by 5 bases; bases with no gene match: 13. Here the CDR3 reads CASSPPSLAALTDTQYF. CDR3 sequence (DNA): TGTGCCAGCAGCCCCCCATCGCTAGCGGCCCTCACAGATACGCAGTATTTT.

This clonotype was observed a handful of times. The chain carries TRBV19 and TRBJ2-3; 7 bases match TRBD1. Germline V gene lookup returns CDR1 LNHDA and CDR2 SQIVND (reference sequence). The CDR3 length is 12 residues. Losses at the gene ends were 3 bases for V and 11 bases for J; bases not matched to a gene: 5. CDR3 residues: CASSIRQGEQYF. The CDR3 bases are TGTGCCAGTAGTATTAGGCAGGGGGAGCAGTATTTT. The full variable domain, its missing parts supplied by reference TRBV19 and TRBJ2-3, is DGGITQSPKYLFRKEGQNVTLSCEQNLNHDAMYWYRQDPGQGLRLIYYSQIVNDFQKGDIAEGYSVSREKKESFPLTVTSAQKNPTAFYLCASSIRQGEQYFGPGTRLTVL.

V is TRBV2 and J is TRBJ2-3; 9 bases line up with TRBD1. The CDR3 is made up of 15 amino acids. J lost 1 base, V lost 5 bases, and 4 bases had no gene match. Germline CDR1 SNHLY, CDR2 FYNNEI. The CDR3 loop is CASSTGTGRTDTQYF. CDR3 DNA: TGTGCCAGCAGTACCGGGACAGGGCGCACAGATACGCAGTATTTT.

V gene TRBV30 combines with J gene TRBJ1-5; TRBD1 agrees at 7 bases. Germline CDR1 GTSNPN, CDR2 SVGIG (reference sequence). V lost 1 base to trimming and J lost 5 bases; unmatched junction nucleotides: 2. This CDR3 is 13 amino acids long. CDR3 in DNA: TGTGCCTGGAGTGACAGGGGAGATCAGCCCCAGCATTTT. Its protein is CAWSDRGDQPQHF.